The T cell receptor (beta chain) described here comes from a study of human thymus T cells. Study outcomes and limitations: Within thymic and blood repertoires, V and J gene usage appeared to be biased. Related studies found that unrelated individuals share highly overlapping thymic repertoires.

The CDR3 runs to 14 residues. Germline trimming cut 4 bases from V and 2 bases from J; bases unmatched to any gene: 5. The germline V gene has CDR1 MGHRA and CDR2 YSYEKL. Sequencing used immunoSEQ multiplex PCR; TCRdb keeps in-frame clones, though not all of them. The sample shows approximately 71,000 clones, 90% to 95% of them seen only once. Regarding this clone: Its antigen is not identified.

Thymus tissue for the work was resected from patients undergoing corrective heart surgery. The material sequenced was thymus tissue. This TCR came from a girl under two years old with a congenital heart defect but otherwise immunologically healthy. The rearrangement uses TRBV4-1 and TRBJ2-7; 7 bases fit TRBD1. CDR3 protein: CASSRTGQAYEQYF. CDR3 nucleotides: TGCGCCAGCAGCCGGACCGGACAGGCCTACGAGCAGTACTTC.